This record looks at one TCR beta chain sequence and its context. CDR1 is LNHDA, CDR2 SQIVND, per germline (reference sequence). The V gene end was trimmed by 5 bases and the J gene end by 4 bases; junction bases not matched to a gene: 6. The CDR3 is 14 amino acids. This sample was taken from a study of OX40 agonist ivuxolimab in advanced cancers. Some clones are missing from TCRdb's copy, which holds only in-frame ones; the method was immunoSEQ multiplex PCR. The sample shows 39,000 or so clones, 87% of them seen only once. The TCR originated in an adult with an advanced solid tumor such as melanoma, head and neck, liver or kidney cancer. The specimen comprised CD4+ or CD8+ T cells sorted from blood, sampled in a trial of the OX40 agonist ivuxolimab. V and J are TRBV19 and TRBJ1-1, with TRBD1 identical over 8 bases. CDR3 residues: CASSRTGLSTEAFF. CDR3 nucleotides: TGTGCCAGTAGTCGGACAGGGCTGAGCACTGAAGCTTTCTTT.